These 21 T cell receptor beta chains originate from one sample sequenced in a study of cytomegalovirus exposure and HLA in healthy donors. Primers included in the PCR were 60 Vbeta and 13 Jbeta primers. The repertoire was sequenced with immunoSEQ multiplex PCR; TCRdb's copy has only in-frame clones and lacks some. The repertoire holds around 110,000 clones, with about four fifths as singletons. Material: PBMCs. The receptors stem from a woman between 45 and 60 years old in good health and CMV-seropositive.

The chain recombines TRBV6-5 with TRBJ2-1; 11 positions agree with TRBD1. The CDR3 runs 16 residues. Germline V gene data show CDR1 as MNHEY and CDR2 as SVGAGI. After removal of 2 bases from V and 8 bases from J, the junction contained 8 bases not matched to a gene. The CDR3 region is CASSYSLGQGADEQFF. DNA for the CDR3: TGTGCCAGCAGTTACAGTTTAGGACAGGGGGCGGATGAGCAGTTCTTC.

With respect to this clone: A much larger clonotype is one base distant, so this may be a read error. Here the CDR3 DNA reads TGTGCCAGCAGAAGGACAGGGGGCTCCTACGAGCAGTACTTC. It codes for CASRRTGGSYEQYF. The chain joins TRBV6-5 to TRBJ2-5; the match to TRBD1 covers 10 bases. TRBJ2-7 explains the end of the DNA better; the J call may be wrong. CDR1 and CDR2 from the germline V gene are MNHEY and SVGAGI. The CDR3 is made up of 14 amino acids.

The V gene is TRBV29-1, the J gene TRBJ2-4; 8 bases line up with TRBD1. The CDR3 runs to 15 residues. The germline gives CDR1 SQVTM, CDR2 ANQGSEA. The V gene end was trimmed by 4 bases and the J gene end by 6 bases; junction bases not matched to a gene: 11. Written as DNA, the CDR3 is TGCAGCGTTGGGACGGACAGGGCCTCCGGAAACATTCAGTACTTC. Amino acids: CSVGTDRASGNIQYF.

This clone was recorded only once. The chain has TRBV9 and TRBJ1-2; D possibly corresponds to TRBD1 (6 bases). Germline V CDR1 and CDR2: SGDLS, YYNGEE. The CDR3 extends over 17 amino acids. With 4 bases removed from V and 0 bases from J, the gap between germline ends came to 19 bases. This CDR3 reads CASSTDYRAGPNYGYTF. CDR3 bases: TGTGCCAGCAGCACCGATTACAGGGCAGGCCCTAACTATGGCTACACCTTC. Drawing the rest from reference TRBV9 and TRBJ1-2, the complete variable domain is DSGVTQTPKHLITATGQRVTLRCSPRSGDLSVYWYQQSLDQGLQFLIQYYNGEERAKGNILERFSAQQFPDLHSELNLSSLELGDSALYFCASSTDYRAGPNYGYTFGSGTRLTVV.

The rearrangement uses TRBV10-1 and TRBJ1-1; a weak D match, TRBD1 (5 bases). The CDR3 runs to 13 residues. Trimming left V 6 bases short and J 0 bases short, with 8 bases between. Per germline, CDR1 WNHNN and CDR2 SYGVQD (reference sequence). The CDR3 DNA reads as TGCGCCAGCAGAAGGGGAATGAACACTGAAGCTTTCTTT. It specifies CASRRGMNTEAFF.

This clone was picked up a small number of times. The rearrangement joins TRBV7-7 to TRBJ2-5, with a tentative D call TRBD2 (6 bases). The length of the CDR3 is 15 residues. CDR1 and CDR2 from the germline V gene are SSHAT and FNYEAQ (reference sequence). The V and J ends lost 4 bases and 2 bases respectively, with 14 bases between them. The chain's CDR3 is CASSYQPGEQETQYF. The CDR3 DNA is TGTGCCAGCAGCTACCAGCCGGGAGAGCAAGAGACCCAGTACTTC.

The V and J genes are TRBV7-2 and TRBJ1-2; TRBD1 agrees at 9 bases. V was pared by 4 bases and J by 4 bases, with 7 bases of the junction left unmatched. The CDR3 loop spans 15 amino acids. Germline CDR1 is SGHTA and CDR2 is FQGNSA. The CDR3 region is CASSSGTGSFYGYTF. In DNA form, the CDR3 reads TGTGCCAGCAGCTCAGGGACAGGGAGCTTCTATGGCTACACCTTC.

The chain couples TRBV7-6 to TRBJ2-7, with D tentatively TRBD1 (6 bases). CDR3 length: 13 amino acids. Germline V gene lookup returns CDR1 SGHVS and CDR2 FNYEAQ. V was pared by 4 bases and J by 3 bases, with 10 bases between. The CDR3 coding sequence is TGTGCCAGCAGCTACCGGGACAACTACGAGCAGTACTTC. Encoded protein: CASSYRDNYEQYF.

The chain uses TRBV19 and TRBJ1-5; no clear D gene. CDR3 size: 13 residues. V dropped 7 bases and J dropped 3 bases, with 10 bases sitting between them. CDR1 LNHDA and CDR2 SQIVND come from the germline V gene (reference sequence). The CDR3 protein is CASNVVYNQPQHF. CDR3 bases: TGTGCCAGTAACGTGGTCTACAATCAGCCCCAGCATTTT.

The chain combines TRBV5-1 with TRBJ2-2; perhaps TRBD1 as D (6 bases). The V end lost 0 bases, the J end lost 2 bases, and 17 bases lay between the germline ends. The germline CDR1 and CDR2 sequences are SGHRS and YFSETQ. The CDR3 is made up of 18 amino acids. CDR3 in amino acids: CASSLEPQGYFNTGELFF. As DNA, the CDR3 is TGCGCCAGCAGCTTGGAGCCTCAGGGGTACTTCAACACCGGGGAGCTGTTTTTT.

The DNA for the CDR3 is TGCAGCGTTGCAACAGGGCGTACTGGAAACACCATATATTTT. Translating gives CSVATGRTGNTIYF. The rearrangement uses TRBV29-1 and TRBJ1-3, with D possibly TRBD1 on 6 matching bases. Trimming took off 4 bases at V and 2 bases at J, with 12 bases between the two ends. Looked up from germline, CDR1 is SQVTM and CDR2 is ANQGSEA. The CDR3 spans 14 residues. The whole variable domain, filled in from reference TRBV29-1 and TRBJ1-3, reads SAVISQKPSRDICQRGTSLTIQCQVDSQVTMMFWYRQQPGQSLTLIATANQGSEATYESGFVIDKFPISRPNLTFSTLTVSNMSPEDSSIYLCSVATGRTGNTIYFGEGSWLTVV.

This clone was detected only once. The CDR3 DNA follows: TGTGCCAGCAGCTTCCTTGTCCCAGGGTCAAGGTATCAGCCCCAGCATTTT. Encoded protein: CASSFLVPGSRYQPQHF. The chain has TRBV5-8 and TRBJ1-5; D is perhaps TRBD1 (5 bases). The CDR3 is 17 residues long. Trimming stripped 2 bases from V and 5 bases from J, with 20 bases between. Germline V CDR1 and CDR2: SGHTS, YDEGEE.

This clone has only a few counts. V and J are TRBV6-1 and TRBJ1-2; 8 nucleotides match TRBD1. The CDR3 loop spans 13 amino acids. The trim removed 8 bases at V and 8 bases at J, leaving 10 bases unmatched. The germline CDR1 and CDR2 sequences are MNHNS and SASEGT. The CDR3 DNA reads TGTGCCAGCCGTAGGCGGCAGGGGGCGGGCTACACCTTC. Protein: CASRRRQGAGYTF.

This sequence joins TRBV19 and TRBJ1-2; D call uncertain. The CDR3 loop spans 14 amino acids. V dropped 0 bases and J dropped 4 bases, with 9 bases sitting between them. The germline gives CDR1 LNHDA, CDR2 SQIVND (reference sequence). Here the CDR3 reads CASSIDSGFYGYTF. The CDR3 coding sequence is TGTGCCAGTAGTATAGATTCGGGGTTCTATGGCTACACCTTC.

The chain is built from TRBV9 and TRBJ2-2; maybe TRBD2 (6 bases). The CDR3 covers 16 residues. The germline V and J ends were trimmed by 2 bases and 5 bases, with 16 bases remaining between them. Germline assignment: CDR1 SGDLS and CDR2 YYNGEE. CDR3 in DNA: TGTGCCAGCAGCGTTAGGTCCGTTGCGGGGACCGGGGAGCTGTTTTTT. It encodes CASSVRSVAGTGELFF.

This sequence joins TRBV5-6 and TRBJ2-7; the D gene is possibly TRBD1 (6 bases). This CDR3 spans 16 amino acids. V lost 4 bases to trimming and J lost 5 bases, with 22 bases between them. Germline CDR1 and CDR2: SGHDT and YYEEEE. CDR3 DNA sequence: TGTGCCAGCAGCATCCTCGACAGGACACCAACAAACGAGCAGTACTTC. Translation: CASSILDRTPTNEQYF.

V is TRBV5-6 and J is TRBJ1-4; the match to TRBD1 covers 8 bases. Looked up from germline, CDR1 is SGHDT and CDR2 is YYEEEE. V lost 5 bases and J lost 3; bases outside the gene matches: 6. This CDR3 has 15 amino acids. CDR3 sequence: CASRHRQGPNEKLFF. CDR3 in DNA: TGTGCCAGCAGACATAGACAGGGGCCTAATGAAAAACTGTTTTTT.

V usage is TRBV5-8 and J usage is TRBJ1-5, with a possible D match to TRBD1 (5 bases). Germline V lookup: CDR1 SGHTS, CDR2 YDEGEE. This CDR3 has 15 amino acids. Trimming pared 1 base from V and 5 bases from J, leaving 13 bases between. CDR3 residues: CASSLKPGGYQPQHF. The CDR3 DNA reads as TGTGCCAGCAGCTTGAAGCCGGGGGGTTATCAGCCCCAGCATTTT.

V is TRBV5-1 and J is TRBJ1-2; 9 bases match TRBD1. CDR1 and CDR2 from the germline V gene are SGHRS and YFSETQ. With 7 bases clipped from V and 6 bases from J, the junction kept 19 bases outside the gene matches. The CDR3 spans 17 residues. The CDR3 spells CASHQTSRDRDGDGYTF. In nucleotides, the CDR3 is TGCGCCAGCCATCAGACCTCTAGGGACAGGGATGGGGATGGCTACACCTTC.

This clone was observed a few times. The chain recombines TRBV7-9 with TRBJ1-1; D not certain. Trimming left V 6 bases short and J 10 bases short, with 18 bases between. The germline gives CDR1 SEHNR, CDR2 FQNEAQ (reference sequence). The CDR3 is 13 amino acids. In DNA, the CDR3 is TGTGCCAGCAGTTCCCAGCCCGGGGTACCAGCTTTCTTT. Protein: CASSSQPGVPAFF.

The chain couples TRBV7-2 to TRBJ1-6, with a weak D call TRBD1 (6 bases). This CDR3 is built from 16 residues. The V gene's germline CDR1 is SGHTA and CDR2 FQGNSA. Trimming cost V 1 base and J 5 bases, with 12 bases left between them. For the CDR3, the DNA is TGTGCCAGCAGCTTAGAGAATAGGGGGAATAATTCACCCCTCCACTTT. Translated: CASSLENRGNNSPLHF.